Below, one T cell receptor (beta chain) is given with its context. The antigen remains unidentified. This entry is derived from a study of brain T cells in children with intractable seizures. Germline CDR1 MGHDK, CDR2 SYGVNS. The CDR3 is 15 residues long. Germline trimming cut 3 bases from V and 3 bases from J; bases unmatched to any gene: 8. TCRdb's copy holds only in-frame clones and misses some; the assay was immunoSEQ multiplex PCR. The sample lists roughly 80,000 clones, around nine tenths occurring once. Points from the study as a whole: Patients' HCMV serostatus was unknown; virus specificity rests on CDR3 similarity alone.

The sequenced cases were selected for having the highest brain T cell transcript signatures. Before surgery, patients took at least one anti-epileptic drug. The rearrangement uses TRBV25-1 and TRBJ2-7, with 7 bases aligning to TRBD2. The specimen comprised peripheral blood, sampled at surgery. The clonotype originates from a girl aged 2-9 years with Rasmussen encephalitis and intractable seizures. The CDR3 DNA reads TGTGCCAGCAGTGACAGACCCGGCGGGAGCTACGAGCAGTACTTC. Translating it yields CASSDRPGGSYEQYF.